Following are 7 T cell receptor beta chains from one sample sequenced in a study of identical twins. TCRdb called the 5' RACE reads again in MiXCR, with one record for every CDR3 protein. The repertoire holds 1.5 million or so distinct CDR3 sequences, with about 32% as singletons. The source material was cord blood. The receptors stem from a newborn girl in good health.

The chain combines TRBV12-3 or TRBV12-4 with TRBJ2-7, with 12 bases fitting TRBD1. The CDR3 contains 15 residues. Trimming cost V 6 bases and J 10 bases; bases outside gene matches: 13. CDR3 DNA sequence: TGTGCCAGCAGCTCAACCGGGACAGGGGGCGCTTCACAGTACTTC. Amino acids: CASSSTGTGGASQYF.

This chain links TRBV20-1 with TRBJ2-1; no definite D call. The CDR3 is made up of 15 amino acids. Germline CDR1 and CDR2: DFQATT and SNEGSKA (reference sequence). Between the trimmed V and J ends, which lost 1 base and 6 bases, there was a span of 16 bases. CDR3 amino acids: CSARVGAHASNEQFF. The CDR3 DNA sequence: TGCAGTGCTAGAGTGGGCGCCCACGCAAGCAATGAGCAGTTCTTC.

The CDR3, as DNA: TGTGCCAGCAGCTTTGGGGACAGTCACACTGAAGCTTTCTTT. It encodes CASSFGDSHTEAFF. The chain carries TRBV13 and TRBJ1-1; 7 nucleotides match TRBD1. Germline V gene sequence: CDR1 PRHDT, CDR2 FYEKMQ (reference sequence). The V gene end was trimmed by 3 bases and the J gene end by 3 bases; junction bases not matched to a gene: 4. The length of the CDR3 is 14 residues.

The rearrangement joins TRBV29-1 to TRBJ1-1, with a tentative D call TRBD1 (5 bases). The germline V gene encodes CDR1 SQVTM and CDR2 ANQGSEA. The CDR3 has 15 residues. Trimming cost V 2 bases and J 0 bases, with 13 bases left between them. The CDR3 DNA reads as TGCAGCGTTGAACCGCGGTCAGGGATGAACACTGAAGCTTTCTTT. Its translation: CSVEPRSGMNTEAFF.

This chain joins TRBV5-1 and TRBJ2-7; TRBD1 matches at 10 bases. CDR1 and CDR2 from the germline V gene are SGHRS and YFSETQ. Germline trimming cut 0 bases from V and 1 base from J; bases unmatched to any gene: 10. The length of the CDR3 is 18 residues. CDR3 in DNA: TGCGCCAGCAGCTTGGTCACGACCGGGACAGGGGTTTCCTACGAGCAGTACTTC. Amino acid sequence: CASSLVTTGTGVSYEQYF.

A remark on this clonotype: This may come from a read error, since a much larger clone is one base off. The V gene is TRBV4-2, the J gene TRBJ2-1; the match to TRBD2 covers 8 bases. Germline V lookup: CDR1 LGHNA, CDR2 YNFKEQ. The CDR3 has 16 residues. The V gene end was trimmed by 4 bases and the J gene end by 1 base; junction bases not matched to a gene: 6. Here the CDR3 DNA reads TGTGCCAGCAGCCCGGATAGCGGGATATCCTACAATGAGCAGTTCTTC. Protein sequence: CASSPDSGISYNEQFF.

This clonotype was picked up a small number of times. The chain recombines TRBV7-9 with TRBJ2-3, with D uncertain. Germline V gene data show CDR1 as SEHNR and CDR2 as FQNEAQ (reference sequence). V was trimmed by 1 base and J by 0 bases, leaving 11 bases between them. CDR3 length: 16 residues. In nucleotides, the CDR3 is TGTGCCAGCAGCTTAGATCTAGAATCTAGCACAGATACGCAGTATTTT. Protein: CASSLDLESSTDTQYF. Combining the CDR3 with reference TRBV7-9 and TRBJ2-3 gives the whole variable domain DTGVSQNPRHKITKRGQNVTFRCDPISEHNRLYWYRQTLGQGPEFLTYFQNEAQLEKSRLLSDRFSAERPKGSFSTLEIQRTEQGDSAMYLCASSLDLESSTDTQYFGPGTRLTVL.